This TCR beta chain was sequenced in a study of post-analysis software for immune sequencing data. About the research overall: The cohort encompassed relapsing-remitting, secondary progressive and progressive-relapsing multiple sclerosis disease courses.

Trimming removed 4 bases at V and 2 bases at J, with 11 bases between. This CDR3 is built from 14 residues. Germline V lookup: CDR1 SEHNR, CDR2 FQNEAQ (reference sequence). General study results and limits: TRBV5-6, TRBV5-1 and TRBV20-1 were among several TRBV segments more frequent in patients than controls. Multiple sclerosis was associated with a significant reduction in normalized Chao1 diversity relative to controls.

Carried by the TCR beta cDNA libraries were unique molecular identifiers. TCRdb re-analysed the PCR reads in MiXCR, keeping a single row per CDR3 protein. The table has hundreds of thousands of distinct CDR3 sequences, approximately 46% seen once. As to this clonotype: Antigen unknown.

This TCR came from a girl aged 10 to 17 with multiple sclerosis. Sequenced sample: blood. This chain links TRBV7-9 with TRBJ1-2, with D uncertain. In nucleotides, the CDR3 is TGTGCCAGCAGCTGGGAAACTCGAAACTATGGCTACACCTTC. It is translated as CASSWETRNYGYTF.